This T cell receptor (beta chain) was found in a study of blood T cell repertoires in COVID-19. At the level of the study: Samples taken during acute and convalescent COVID-19 were collected in the United States, Italy and Spain. T cells, B-cell-depleted T cells, or PBMCs supplied cDNA or gDNA.

Per germline, CDR1 MNHNY and CDR2 SVGAGI (reference sequence). The CDR3 spans 15 residues. Trimming took 2 bases from V and 3 from J; bases not matched to a gene: 4. Per the study methods: Scientists estimated how many nucleated cells there were by amplifying reference gene primers. Clones were sequenced by immunoSEQ multiplex PCR, and TCRdb holds only the in-frame ones, with some missing. V and J calls and clone size are those listed in that table; D and trimming were worked out from the DNA. The data show fewer than 140,000 clones, with 84% seen just once and 14% held by the top ten. This receptor was obtained from a woman aged 55-69 years with acute or convalescent COVID-19. V gene TRBV6-6 combines with J gene TRBJ2-5, with 9 bases aligning to TRBD2. The material sequenced was peripheral blood. The CDR3 nucleotides read TGTGCCAGCAGTTACGTTGAGCGGGGGGAAGAGACCCAGTACTTC. As protein: CASSYVERGEETQYF.